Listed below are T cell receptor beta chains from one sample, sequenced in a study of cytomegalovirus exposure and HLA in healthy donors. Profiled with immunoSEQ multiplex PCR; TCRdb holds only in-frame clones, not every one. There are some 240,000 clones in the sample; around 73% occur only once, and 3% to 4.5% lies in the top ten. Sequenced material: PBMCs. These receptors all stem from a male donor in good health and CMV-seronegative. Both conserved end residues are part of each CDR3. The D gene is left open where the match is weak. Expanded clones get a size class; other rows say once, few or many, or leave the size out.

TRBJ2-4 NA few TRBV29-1 TGCAGCGTTGAAGAGCCCGCGGGTGTCAGCATTCAGTACTTC CSVEEPAGVSIQYF
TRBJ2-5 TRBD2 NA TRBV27 TGTGCCAGCAGTCCCCTCCCGACTAGCGGGAGGTCTGAACGGGAGACCCAGTACTTC CASSPLPTSGRSERETQYF
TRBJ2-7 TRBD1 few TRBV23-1 TGCGCCAGCAGTCAAGCCGAGGATCTATCGGTGCAGGGGGCTTCCTACGAGCAGTACTTC CASSQAEDLSVQGASYEQYF
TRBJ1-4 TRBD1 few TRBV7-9 TGTGCCAGCAGCCCTCGGACAGGGGGAGGTGAAAAACTGTTTTTT CASSPRTGGGEKLFF
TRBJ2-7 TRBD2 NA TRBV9 TGTGCCAGCAGCCCCCGACCTAGCGGCGAGCAGTACTTC CASSPRPSGEQYF
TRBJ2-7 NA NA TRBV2 TGTGCCAGCACGTCCGAGTCCTACGAGCAGTACTTC CASTSESYEQYF
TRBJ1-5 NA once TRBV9 TGTGCCAGCACCCCCGGGGGAGAACGCAATCAGCCCCAGCATTTT CASTPGGERNQPQHF
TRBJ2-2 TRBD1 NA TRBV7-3 TGTGCCAGCAGCTTCATGACAGGGGCCGGGATCGGGGAGCTGTTTTTT CASSFMTGAGIGELFF
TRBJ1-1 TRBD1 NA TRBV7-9 TGTGCCAGCAGCCGGGGACAGCAGAACACTGAAGCTTTCTTT CASSRGQQNTEAFF
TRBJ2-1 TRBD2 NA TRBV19 TGTGCCAGTGGGCCCGCGGCGGGAGTTGCCTGCAATGAGCAGTTCTTC CASGPAAGVACNEQFF
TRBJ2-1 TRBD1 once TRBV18 TGTGCCAGCTCACCGGGACAGGGTGTCCTAATGTGGCAGTTCTTC CASSPGQGVLMWQFF
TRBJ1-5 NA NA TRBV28 TGTGCCAGCAGTTCCCAGGGGTCGGGGAATCAGCCCCAGCATTTT CASSSQGSGNQPQHF
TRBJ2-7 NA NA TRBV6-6 TGTGCCAGCAGCAGGACTCACGAGCAGTACTTC CASSRTHEQYF
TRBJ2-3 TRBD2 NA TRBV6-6 TGTGCCGGCTCGACTAGCGGGAGTACAGATACGCAGTATTTT CAGSTSGSTDTQYF
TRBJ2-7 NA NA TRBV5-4 TGTGCCAGCAGCTCAAAGCGGAACCTCTACGAGCAGTACTTC CASSSKRNLYEQYF
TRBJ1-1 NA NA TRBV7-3 TGTGCCAGCAGCTTAGGCACGAACACTGAAGCTTTCTTT CASSLGTNTEAFF
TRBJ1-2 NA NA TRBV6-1 TGTGCCAGCAGTCCCTACCAACAGGGTTACTATGGCTACACCTTC CASSPYQQGYYGYTF
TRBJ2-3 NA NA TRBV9 TGTGCCAGCAGCGTCCCGACAGATACGCAGTATTTT CASSVPTDTQYF
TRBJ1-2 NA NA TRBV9 TGTGCCAGCAGCCCTAATGTAGGAGGGGATTACTATGGCTACACCTTC CASSPNVGGDYYGYTF
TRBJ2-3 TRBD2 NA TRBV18 TGTGCCAGCTCACGGATAGCGGGAGGGCCAGATACGCAGTATTTT CASSRIAGGPDTQYF
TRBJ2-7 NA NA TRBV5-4 TGTGCCAGCAGCTTGGTTGGGCAACCGCTCTACGAGCAGTACTTC CASSLVGQPLYEQYF
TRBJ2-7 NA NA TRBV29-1 TGCAGCGGTGGGCAGGGGTTTGACGAGCAGTACTTC CSGGQGFDEQYF
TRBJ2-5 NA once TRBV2 TGTGCCAGCAGTACCCGGCGGTCCAAATCGGGAGAGACCCAGTACTTC CASSTRRSKSGETQYF
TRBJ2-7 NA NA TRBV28 TGTGCCAGCAGTTTATCGGGGAGGATGTCCTACGAGCAGTACTTC CASSLSGRMSYEQYF
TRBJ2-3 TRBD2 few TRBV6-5 TGTGCCAGCAGCCAACTAGCGGGAGGCACAGATACGCAGTATTTT CASSQLAGGTDTQYF
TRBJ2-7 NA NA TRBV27 TGTGCCAGCAGTTTACGTGCGCGGCAGACCCCCTACGAGCAGTACTTC CASSLRARQTPYEQYF
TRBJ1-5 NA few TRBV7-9 TGTGCCAGCAGCTTATCGGTGAACCCCCAGCATTTT CASSLSVNPQHF
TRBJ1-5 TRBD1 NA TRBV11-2 TGTGCCAGCAGCTTCGACAGGGCGAGCAATCAGCCCCAGCATTTT CASSFDRASNQPQHF
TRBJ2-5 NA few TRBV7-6 TGTGCCAGCAGCTTAACTGTGGAGACCCAGTACTTC CASSLTVETQYF
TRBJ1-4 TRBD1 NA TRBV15 TGTGCCACCAGCAGACAGACAGGGTTTAATGAAAAACTGTTTTTT CATSRQTGFNEKLFF
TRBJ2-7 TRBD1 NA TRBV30 TGTGCCTGGAACGACAGGGGATACGAGCAGTACTTC CAWNDRGYEQYF
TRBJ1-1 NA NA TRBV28 TGTGCCAGCAGCCCCAGGGCGTTGAACACTGAAGCTTTCTTT CASSPRALNTEAFF
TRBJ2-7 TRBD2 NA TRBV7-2 TGTGCCAGCAGCTCGGGACTAGCGGCCTCCTACGAGCAGTACTTC CASSSGLAASYEQYF
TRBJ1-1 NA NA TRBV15 TGTGCCACTATCGTGGGGGGGCGGTACACTGAAGCTTTCTTT CATIVGGRYTEAFF
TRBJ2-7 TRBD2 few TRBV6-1 TGTGCCAGCAGTGATGCGGCTAGCGGGGACTACGAGCAGTACTTC CASSDAASGDYEQYF
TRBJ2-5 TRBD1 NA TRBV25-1 TGTGCCAGCAGTGTCCGGACAGGGGGGCAAGAGACCCAGTACTTC CASSVRTGGQETQYF
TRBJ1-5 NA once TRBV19 TGTGCCAGCGGAGGAGGTGACAATCAGCCCCAGCATTTT CASGGGDNQPQHF
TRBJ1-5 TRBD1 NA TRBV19 TGTGCCAGTAGTTCACCCCAGACAGGGGGCAATCAGCCCCAGCATTTT CASSSPQTGGNQPQHF
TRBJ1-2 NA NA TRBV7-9 TGTGCCAGCAGCGTAGATGGGCGGGCCTTCTATGGCTACACCTTC CASSVDGRAFYGYTF
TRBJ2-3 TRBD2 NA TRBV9 TGTGCCAGCAGCCAAGGGAGGTGGACTAGCGGGAGCTCAGATACGCAGTATTTT CASSQGRWTSGSSDTQYF